This T cell receptor beta chain was found in a study of blood T cell repertoires in COVID-19. Study-level background: Donors in the United States, Italy and Spain gave samples during acute or convalescent COVID-19. Sources were T cells, B-cell-depleted T cells, or PBMCs; the material itself was cDNA or gDNA.

The CDR3 loop spans 14 amino acids. J lost 5 bases, V lost 4 bases, and 7 bases had no gene match. CDR1 SGHNT and CDR2 YYREEE come from the germline V gene (reference sequence). Authors' analysis steps: Counts of nucleated cells, estimated from reference gene primer amplification, were obtained. Assay used: immunoSEQ multiplex PCR; TCRdb lists only in-frame clones, some missing. The V and J calls and clone size come from that table; D and trimming were worked out from the DNA. Altogether approximately 320,000 clones are present, around nine tenths being singletons, with the ten largest covering roughly 2.6%. Participants were placed into cohorts based on the clinical history they reported.

The V gene is TRBV5-4, the J gene TRBJ2-7, with 9 bases fitting TRBD1. The sequence derives from a man aged 60 to 75 who had recovered from COVID-19. The specimen sequenced was PBMCs or T cells enriched from blood (not recorded which). CDR3 DNA: TGTGCCAGCAGCCCGGGACAGGGTATCGACGAGCAGTACTTC. It is translated as CASSPGQGIDEQYF.